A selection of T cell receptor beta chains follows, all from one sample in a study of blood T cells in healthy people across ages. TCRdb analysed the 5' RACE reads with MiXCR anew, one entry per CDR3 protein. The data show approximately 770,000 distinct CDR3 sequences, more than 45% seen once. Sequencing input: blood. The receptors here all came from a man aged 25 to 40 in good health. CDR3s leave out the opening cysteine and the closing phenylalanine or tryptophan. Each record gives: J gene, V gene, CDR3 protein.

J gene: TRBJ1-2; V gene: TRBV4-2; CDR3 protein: ASSQEFGGYGYT
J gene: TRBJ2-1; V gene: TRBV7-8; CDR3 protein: ASRPSRYNEQF
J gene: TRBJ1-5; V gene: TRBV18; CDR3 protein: ASSPTVSNQPQH
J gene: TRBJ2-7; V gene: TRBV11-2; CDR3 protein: ASRSGRADEQY
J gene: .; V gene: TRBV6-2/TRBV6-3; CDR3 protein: ASSPAGRGGYEQY
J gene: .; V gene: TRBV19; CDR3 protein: ASGDSLYEQY
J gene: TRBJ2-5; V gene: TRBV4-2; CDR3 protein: ASSQAGLSETQY
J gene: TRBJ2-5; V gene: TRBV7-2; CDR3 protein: ASSLLSRGETQY
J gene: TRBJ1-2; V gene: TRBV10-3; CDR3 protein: ATRDRLYGYT
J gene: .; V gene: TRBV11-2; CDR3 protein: ASSLDPMGYEQY
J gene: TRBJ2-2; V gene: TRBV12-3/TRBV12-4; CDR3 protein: ASSPRTGWNTGELF